This T cell receptor beta chain stems from a study of neoadjuvant anti-PD-1 for oral cavity cancer. Study-wide results and limits: Each response group had just a few patients in TCR analyses. Non-responders to neoadjuvant nivolumab had significantly more clonal PBMC T cells than responders.

The CDR3 is 13 amino acids. Trimming left V 4 bases short and J 7 bases short, with 14 bases between. CDR1 is MNHNS, CDR2 SASEGT, per germline. Here immunoSEQ multiplex PCR was the method, and the copy in TCRdb shows in-frame clones only, minus some. The table records some 70,000 clones, approximately 85% of them present only once. Regarding this clone: Antigen unknown.

Sample time point: after neoadjuvant nivolumab, at surgical resection. Patients had HPV-negative, locally advanced oral cavity squamous cell carcinoma. The TCR sequence derives from a person aged 35 to 85 with oral cavity squamous cell carcinoma. The sequencing used PBMCs, collected after nivolumab (anti-PD-1) treatment. The rearrangement links TRBV6-1 to TRBJ2-7; D unclear. The CDR3 nucleotides are TGTGCCAGCAGTGGGCAGGTGGTAGGTGAGCAGTACTTC. Its translation: CASSGQVVGEQYF.